Below, 3 T cell receptor beta chains from the same sample are listed, as sequenced in a study of early T cells in non-severe SARS-CoV-2 infection. TCRdb ran MiXCR on the 5' RACE reads and lists one entry per CDR3 protein. The table lists 80,000 to 95,000 distinct CDR3 sequences, roughly 13% of them singletons. The sequencing sample was made of whole blood. These receptors originate from an adult who was a healthcare worker with PCR-confirmed SARS-CoV-2 infection or an uninfected control (not recorded which).

This sequence joins TRBV7-8 and TRBJ1-2; D may be TRBD1 (5 bases). CDR1 is SGHVS, CDR2 FQNEAQ, per germline. The CDR3 spans 13 residues. Trimming removed 2 bases from V and 8 bases from J, with 12 bases in between. The CDR3 region has the DNA TGTGCCAGCAGCTTATCAGGGTCAGTCGGCTACACCTTC. The encoded protein is CASSLSGSVGYTF.

V usage is TRBV10-3 and J usage is TRBJ2-3; 13 nucleotides line up with TRBD2. CDR1 and CDR2 from the germline V gene are ENHRY and SYGVKD. The J segment lost 5 bases and the V segment lost 6 bases, leaving 5 bases of the junction unmatched. The CDR3 has 15 residues. Written as DNA, the CDR3 is TGTGCCATCAGCCTACTAGCGGGGGGGCAAGATACGCAGTATTTT. Protein product: CAISLLAGGQDTQYF.

Many counts were recorded for this clonotype. The V call is TRBV6-6, the J call TRBJ2-3; D might be TRBD2 (6 bases). Germline-derived CDR1 and CDR2 are MNHNY and SVGAGI (reference sequence). Trimming pared 5 bases from V and 4 bases from J, leaving 16 bases between. The CDR3 spans 15 residues. The CDR3 reads CASSRTTVVSDTQYF. CDR3 bases: TGTGCCAGCAGTCGGACTACAGTGGTATCAGATACGCAGTATTTT.